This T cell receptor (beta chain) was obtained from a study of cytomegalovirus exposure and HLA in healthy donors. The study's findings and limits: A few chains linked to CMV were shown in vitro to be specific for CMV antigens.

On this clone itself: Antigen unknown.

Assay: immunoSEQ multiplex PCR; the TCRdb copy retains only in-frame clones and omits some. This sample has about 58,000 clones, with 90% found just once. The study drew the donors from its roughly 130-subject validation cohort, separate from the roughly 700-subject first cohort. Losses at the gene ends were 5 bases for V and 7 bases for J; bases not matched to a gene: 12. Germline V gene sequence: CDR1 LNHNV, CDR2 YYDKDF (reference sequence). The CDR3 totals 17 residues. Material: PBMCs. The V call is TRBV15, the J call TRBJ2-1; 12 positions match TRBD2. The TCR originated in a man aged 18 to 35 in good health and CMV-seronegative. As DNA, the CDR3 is TGTGCCACCAGCCCCCGAAGGAGTCTAGCGGGGGGGAATGAGCAGTTCTTC. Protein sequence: CATSPRRSLAGGNEQFF.